This TCR beta chain derives from a study of T cells in Graves' hyperthyroidism and ophthalmopathy. Notes on the study in general: Ophthalmopathy cases were set apart from stable hyperthyroidism by a 13 V-J model.

Germline-derived CDR1 and CDR2 are MDHEN and SYDVKM. The CDR3 length is 16 residues. Deletions cut 6 bases from V and 5 bases from J, with 20 bases between. Amplified TCR beta CDR3 regions derived from RNA transcripts. First-round RT-PCR targeting the TCR CDR3 was performed with the HTBI primer set. TCRdb itself ran the multiplex PCR reads through MiXCR, one entry per CDR3 protein. In the table there are hundreds of thousands of distinct CDR3 sequences, about 15% of which are singletons. Many counts were recorded for this clonotype. Its antigen is not known. Sequenced input: blood. The sequence derives from a woman between 45 and 60 years old with Graves' ophthalmopathy. V usage is TRBV28 and J usage is TRBJ2-1; the D is unclear. The CDR3 here is CASSPLGTPLDNEQFF. The CDR3 coding sequence is TGTGCCAGCAGCCCCCTAGGTACGCCACTCGACAATGAGCAGTTCTTC.